This T cell receptor beta chain was identified during a study of OX40 agonist ivuxolimab in advanced cancers. Study conclusions and caveats: In CD8+ T cells, expanded clones were on average more numerous than in CD4+. At 0.1 to 3.0 mg/kg and by week 6, CD4+ and CD8+ T cells in the blood had expanded clonally.

Here immunoSEQ multiplex PCR was the method, and the copy in TCRdb shows in-frame clones only, minus some. Seen here are around 32,000 clones, approximately 89% observed once, and the top ten hold 26%. With regard to this clone: Its antigen is unidentified.

The source of this sequence is an adult with an advanced solid tumor such as melanoma, head and neck, liver or kidney cancer. Sequenced material: CD4+ or CD8+ T cells sorted from blood, taken in a trial of the OX40 agonist ivuxolimab.

In DNA form, the CDR3 reads TGTGCCAGCAGTGAGGTAGCGGGGGCTCCCGGGGAGACCCAGTACTTC. Amino acids: CASSEVAGAPGETQYF. This chain uses TRBV2 with TRBJ2-5; 9 nucleotides agree with TRBD2. The V gene's germline CDR1 is SNHLY and CDR2 FYNNEI. V lost 3 bases to trimming and J lost 5 bases; unmatched junction nucleotides: 10. There are 16 residues in the CDR3.